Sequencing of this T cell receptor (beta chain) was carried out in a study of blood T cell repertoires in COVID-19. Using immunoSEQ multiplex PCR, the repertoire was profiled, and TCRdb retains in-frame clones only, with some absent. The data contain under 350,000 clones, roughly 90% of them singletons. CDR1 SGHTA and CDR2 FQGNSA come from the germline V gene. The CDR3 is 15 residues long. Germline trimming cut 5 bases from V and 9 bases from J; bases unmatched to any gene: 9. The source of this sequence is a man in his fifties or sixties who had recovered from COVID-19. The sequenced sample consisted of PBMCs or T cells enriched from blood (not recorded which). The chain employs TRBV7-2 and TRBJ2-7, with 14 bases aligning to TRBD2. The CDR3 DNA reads TGTGCCAGCAGCCAGGGACTAGCGGGGGCCGAGGGGCAGTACTTC. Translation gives CASSQGLAGAEGQYF.